This T cell receptor (beta chain) derives from a study of CD8+ T cells in alopecia areata. Treatment denoted: oral pan-JAK inhibitor, 5-10 mg twice daily. Specimens obtained from alopecia areata patients comprised lesional scalp punch biopsies and peripheral blood. CDR1 and CDR2 (germline): SEHNR, FQNEAQ (reference sequence). The CDR3 loop spans 15 amino acids. V lost 5 bases to trimming and J lost 1 base, with 9 bases between them. Many counts were recorded for this clone. TCR sequencing used cDNA made by reverse transcription of extracted RNA. The table came from immunoSEQ multiplex PCR; TCRdb's copy has only in-frame clones and leaves some out. The sample holds fewer than 250,000 clones, 64% seen once.

The sample in question was CD4+ T cells sorted from blood, obtained at week 4, from a patient treated with tofacitinib. The source is a human donor with alopecia areata. The rearrangement links TRBV7-9 to TRBJ2-6; D not resolved. CDR3 sequence (DNA): TGTGCCAGCAGCAAGGTGGAGTCTGGGGCCAACGTCCTGACTTTC. Its translation is CASSKVESGANVLTF.